The 21 T cell receptor beta chains reported below all come from one sample, sequenced in a study of a mutant IDH1 vaccine in newly diagnosed glioma. Time point given: week 35, safety follow-up. Every vaccine dose comprised 300 ug of mutant IDH1 20-mer peptide plus topical imiquimod. Their antigens remain unidentified. Clones were read by immunoSEQ multiplex PCR, and TCRdb kept only the in-frame ones, dropping some. The data contain about 26,000 clones, less than 85% of them seen just once; the ten biggest clones take up 30% to 35%. The starting material was PBMCs, obtained from a glioma patient whose treatment included an IDH1 peptide vaccine. All receptors come from a man aged 30-40 years with glioma.

J is TRBJ2-5 and V is TRBV7-9, with no clear D. Germline loops: CDR1 SEHNR, CDR2 FQNEAQ (reference sequence). Trimming stripped 3 bases from V and 3 bases from J, with 17 bases between. The CDR3 has 16 amino acids. The CDR3 bases are TGTGCCAGCAGCTTGACGTCACGGCGGTCAGAAGAGACCCAGTACTTC. Protein sequence: CASSLTSRRSEETQYF. Full variable domain (outside the CDR3, taken from reference TRBV7-9 and TRBJ2-5): DTGVSQNPRHKITKRGQNVTFRCDPISEHNRLYWYRQTLGQGPEFLTYFQNEAQLEKSRLLSDRFSAERPKGSFSTLEIQRTEQGDSAMYLCASSLTSRRSEETQYFGPGTRLLVL.

The chain has TRBV7-9 and TRBJ1-4; 8 bases align to TRBD1. CDR3 length equals 16 residues. Germline V lookup: CDR1 SEHNR, CDR2 FQNEAQ (reference sequence). Trimming removed 1 base from V and 4 bases from J; junction bases left unmatched: 5. CDR3 sequence (DNA): TGTGCCAGCAGCTTAGGCAGGGGGCTTAGTAATGAAAAACTGTTTTTT. Translated: CASSLGRGLSNEKLFF.

The CDR3 protein is CSVVGRAAYEQYF. CDR3 nucleotides: TGCAGCGTTGTGGGTCGGGCCGCCTACGAGCAGTACTTC. The rearrangement joins TRBV29-1 to TRBJ2-7, with D uncertain. The ends were cut back, 4 bases at V and 2 bases at J, with 12 bases in the middle. Germline V CDR1 and CDR2: SQVTM, ANQGSEA. This CDR3 is 13 amino acids long.

This chain joins TRBV10-2 and TRBJ2-1, with 9 bases aligning to TRBD2. J lost 7 bases, V lost 6 bases, and 10 bases had no gene match. The CDR3 covers 15 residues. CDR1 is WSHSY, CDR2 SAAADI, per germline. The chain's CDR3 is CASSLAGENFNEQFF. The CDR3 coding sequence is TGCGCCAGCAGCTTAGCGGGAGAGAATTTTAATGAGCAGTTCTTC.

V usage is TRBV5-4 and J usage is TRBJ1-2, with TRBD1 as a possible D gene (6 bases). The CDR3 loop spans 16 amino acids. The V and J ends lost 0 bases and 5 bases respectively, with 17 bases between them. The germline CDR1 and CDR2 sequences are SGHNT and YYREEE (reference sequence). The DNA for the CDR3 is TGTGCCAGCAGCTTGGCCCGGGGGCAGGGTCTTTATGGCTACACCTTC. Translation: CASSLARGQGLYGYTF.

This clone came up a few times. This chain links TRBV29-1 with TRBJ1-1; possibly TRBD1 for D (6 bases). This CDR3 has 13 amino acids. Germline assignment: CDR1 SQVTM and CDR2 ANQGSEA. Trimming took off 5 bases at V and 5 bases at J, with 15 bases between the two ends. The CDR3 spells CSVSSGAFTEAFF. The CDR3 bases are TGCAGCGTTTCATCGGGGGCGTTTACTGAAGCTTTCTTT. Supplemented by reference TRBV29-1 and TRBJ1-1, the full variable domain reads SAVISQKPSRDICQRGTSLTIQCQVDSQVTMMFWYRQQPGQSLTLIATANQGSEATYESGFVIDKFPISRPNLTFSTLTVSNMSPEDSSIYLCSVSSGAFTEAFFGQGTRLTVV.

The V call is TRBV5-8, the J call TRBJ1-6, with no clear D. Trimming pared 4 bases from V and 0 bases from J, leaving 14 bases between. The CDR3 has 17 amino acids. The V gene's germline CDR1 is SGHTS and CDR2 YDEGEE. The CDR3 region has the DNA TGTGCCAGCAGCGACACAGATAGTGGCTCCTATAATTCACCCCTCCACTTT. Translated, it gives CASSDTDSGSYNSPLHF. Full variable domain (remainder filled in from reference TRBV5-8 and TRBJ1-6): EAGVTQSPTHLIKTRGQQATLRCSPISGHTSVYWYQQALGLGLQFLLWYDEGEERNRGNFPPRFSGRQFPNYSSELNVNALELEDSALYLCASSDTDSGSYNSPLHFGNGTRLTVT.

V usage is TRBV11-1 and J usage is TRBJ1-6; no clear D gene. V shed 5 bases and J shed 6 bases, with 14 bases lying between them. CDR3 length: 15 residues. CDR1 is SGHAT and CDR2 is FQDESV in the germline V gene (reference sequence). DNA for the CDR3: TGTGCCAGCAGCCCCCGGACGGCCCTTAATTCACCCCTCCACTTT. Protein: CASSPRTALNSPLHF.

V and J are TRBV2 and TRBJ2-2, with D unresolved. This CDR3 contains 14 residues. In germline, CDR1 is SNHLY, CDR2 FYNNEI. V lost 3 bases to trimming and J lost 6 bases, with 11 bases between them. The CDR3 sequence is CASSDHTVPGELFF. In DNA form, the CDR3 reads TGTGCCAGCAGTGACCACACGGTGCCCGGGGAGCTGTTTTTT.

The chain employs TRBV19 and TRBJ2-2; 8 bases fit TRBD2. Germline V gene data show CDR1 as LNHDA and CDR2 as SQIVND (reference sequence). This CDR3 spans 16 amino acids. Germline trimming cut 6 bases from V and 2 bases from J; bases unmatched to any gene: 8. Here the CDR3 reads CASRLRTSTNTGELFF. The CDR3 coding sequence is TGTGCCAGTAGGCTCCGGACTAGCACTAACACCGGGGAGCTGTTTTTT.

The chain uses TRBV2 and TRBJ2-7; D is ambiguous. From germline, CDR1 is SNHLY and CDR2 FYNNEI. The CDR3 is 15 amino acids. The V gene lost 1 base and the J gene lost 2 bases, with 12 bases spanning the gap. The CDR3 spells CASSEVQQLTYEQYF. Written as DNA, the CDR3 is TGTGCCAGCAGTGAAGTCCAACAGTTAACCTACGAGCAGTACTTC.

This clone was found once. The gene calls are TRBV29-1 and TRBJ2-7; D may be TRBD1 or TRBD2 (5 bases each). This CDR3 region has 12 residues. The germline V gene has CDR1 SQVTM and CDR2 ANQGSEA. Between the trimmed V and J ends, which lost 6 bases and 0 bases, there was a span of 9 bases. CDR3 nucleotides: TGCAGCGTGACCGGGACCTCCTACGAGCAGTACTTC. This encodes CSVTGTSYEQYF.

In its sample, this clone was seen a few times. The V gene is TRBV2, the J gene TRBJ2-7, with a weak D call TRBD2 (6 bases). The CDR3 is 12 amino acids. Trimming stripped 3 bases from V and 7 bases from J, with 10 bases between. Germline lookup yields CDR1 SNHLY and CDR2 FYNNEI. CDR3 region: CASSDTGDEQYF. CDR3 DNA sequence: TGTGCCAGCAGTGACACGGGGGATGAGCAGTACTTC.

The CDR3 bases are TGTGCCAGCAGCCCACGCGCCGTGTCCCTTTACAATGAGCAGTTCTTC. Amino acid sequence: CASSPRAVSLYNEQFF. The chain combines TRBV9 with TRBJ2-1; D unclear. Deletions cut 4 bases from V and 4 bases from J, with 18 bases between. CDR1 is SGDLS and CDR2 is YYNGEE in the germline V gene. The CDR3 consists of 16 residues. The whole variable domain, remainder taken from reference TRBV9 and TRBJ2-1, is DSGVTQTPKHLITATGQRVTLRCSPRSGDLSVYWYQQSLDQGLQFLIQYYNGEERAKGNILERFSAQQFPDLHSELNLSSLELGDSALYFCASSPRAVSLYNEQFFGPGTRLTVL.

This chain links TRBV30 with TRBJ1-3; no firm D call. This CDR3 spans 17 amino acids. V lost 0 bases, J lost 1 base, and 16 bases lay in between. Germline V gene data show CDR1 as GTSNPN and CDR2 as SVGIG (reference sequence). DNA of the CDR3: TGTGCCTGGAGTGTACTATACAGTCGTGTTTCTGGAAACACCATATATTTT. As protein: CAWSVLYSRVSGNTIYF.

The rearrangement uses TRBV7-2 and TRBJ2-7; the D gene is possibly TRBD2 (6 bases). Trimming removed 3 bases at V and 7 bases at J, with 16 bases between. The germline CDR1 and CDR2 sequences are SGHTA and FQGNSA. This CDR3 region has 14 residues. CDR3 coding DNA: TGTGCCAGCAGCTTGTCGGGGAGGTTAGGGGAGCAGTACTTC. Its protein product is CASSLSGRLGEQYF.

The chain has TRBV18 and TRBJ1-1, with D tentatively TRBD1 (5 bases). The germline V and J ends were trimmed by 1 base and 6 bases, with 18 bases remaining between them. The length of the CDR3 is 16 residues. CDR1 is KGHSH, CDR2 LQKENI, per germline. The CDR3 DNA reads as TGTGCCAGCTCACCACGAGATCTAGGGGCTTCGGCTGAAGCTTTCTTT. This gives the protein CASSPRDLGASAEAFF.

This clone appeared once. V usage is TRBV7-5 and J usage is TRBJ2-1; whether TRBD2, the table's D call, matches the DNA was not checked. TRBV7-5 is labeled a pseudogene. There are 19 residues in the CDR3. The CDR3 nucleotides are TGTGTCAGAAGCTCCAGACCGGGACTAGCGGGGGCTTCCTACAATGAGCAGTTCTTC. It encodes CVRSSRPGLAGASYNEQFF.

The CDR3 loop reads CASSLGSGGLYTEAFF. The CDR3 bases are TGCGCCAGCAGCTTGGGGTCAGGGGGTCTGTACACTGAAGCTTTCTTT. The chain employs TRBV5-1 and TRBJ1-1; 7 bases are shared with TRBD1. The CDR3 runs to 16 residues. Germline CDR1 and CDR2: SGHRS and YFSETQ. V lost 0 bases to trimming and J lost 3 bases; unmatched junction nucleotides: 8.

This chain joins TRBV5-1 and TRBJ2-2; possibly TRBD1 for D (5 bases). This CDR3 comprises 14 residues. V was clipped by 5 bases and J by 6 bases, with 14 bases between them. Germline V gene sequence: CDR1 SGHRS, CDR2 YFSETQ. CDR3 nucleotide sequence: TGCGCCAGCAGGCCGACAGTATTAGCCGGGGAGCTGTTTTTT. This encodes CASRPTVLAGELFF.

The chain recombines TRBV6-1 with TRBJ2-7; tentatively, D is TRBD1 (6 bases). Germline CDR1 reads MNHNS; CDR2 reads SASEGT. The CDR3 extends over 15 amino acids. Trimming shortened V by 7 bases and J by 4 bases, and 20 bases separated the two germline ends. The CDR3 reads CASTLNRDTEYEQYF. CDR3 coding DNA: TGTGCCAGCACTTTAAACCGGGACACCGAATACGAGCAGTACTTC.